Presented here are 5 T cell receptor beta chains from one specimen sequenced in a study of response to subunit inactivated influenza vaccine. TCRdb independently ran MiXCR on the RT-PCR reads; one entry per CDR3 protein. The sample has 590,000 or so distinct CDR3 sequences, 12% to 15% seen once. Material: PBMCs from blood, obtained less than 15 days before vaccination. The receptor set was obtained from a man aged 50 or older who received an inactivated influenza vaccine.

This clonotype was seen ten or more times. This chain uses TRBV28 with TRBJ2-1; D ambiguous. The CDR3 spans 13 residues. Germline CDR1 MDHEN, CDR2 SYDVKM. V shed 3 bases and J shed 5 bases, with 8 bases lying between them. The CDR3 region is CASSFWQNNEQFF. CDR3 DNA: TGTGCCAGCAGTTTTTGGCAAAACAATGAGCAGTTCTTC.

This clonotype was seen at least ten times. This sequence joins TRBV6-2 or TRBV6-3 and TRBJ2-5; D not resolved. Germline V gene lookup returns CDR1 MNHEY and CDR2 SVGEGT. The V gene lost 6 bases and the J gene lost 2 bases, with 4 bases spanning the gap. The CDR3 is 11 amino acids. Written as DNA, the CDR3 is TGTGCCAGCAGCGAGCAAGAGACCCAGTACTTC. Its protein product is CASSEQETQYF.

This clonotype has only a few counts. The gene calls are TRBV7-2 and TRBJ1-2; D gene ambiguous. Germline CDR1 is SGHTA and CDR2 is FQGNSA. V shed 4 bases and J shed 1 base, with 4 bases lying between them. The CDR3 is made up of 12 amino acids. In DNA form, the CDR3 reads TGTGCCAGCAGCTCACTTAACTATGGCTACACCTTC. Its translation is CASSSLNYGYTF.

This clonotype was detected only a few times. The chain employs TRBV20-1 and TRBJ2-7; D gene unclear. Trimming pared 0 bases from V and 3 bases from J, leaving 15 bases between. The CDR3 spans 15 residues. CDR1 and CDR2 from the germline V gene are DFQATT and SNEGSKA (reference sequence). For the CDR3, the DNA is TGCAGTGCTAGAGAGCCGACCCGTGGGGTCTACGAGCAGTACTTC. Residues: CSAREPTRGVYEQYF.

The chain combines TRBV6-1 with TRBJ2-1; the D gene is possibly TRBD1 (6 bases). This CDR3 has 15 residues. CDR1 is MNHNS, CDR2 SASEGT, per germline. The V and J ends lost 7 bases and 9 bases respectively, with 22 bases between them. CDR3 DNA: TGTGCCAGCACCCGAAGGGGGTTTCGTTCGGGTGAGCAGTTCTTC. Residues: CASTRRGFRSGEQFF.